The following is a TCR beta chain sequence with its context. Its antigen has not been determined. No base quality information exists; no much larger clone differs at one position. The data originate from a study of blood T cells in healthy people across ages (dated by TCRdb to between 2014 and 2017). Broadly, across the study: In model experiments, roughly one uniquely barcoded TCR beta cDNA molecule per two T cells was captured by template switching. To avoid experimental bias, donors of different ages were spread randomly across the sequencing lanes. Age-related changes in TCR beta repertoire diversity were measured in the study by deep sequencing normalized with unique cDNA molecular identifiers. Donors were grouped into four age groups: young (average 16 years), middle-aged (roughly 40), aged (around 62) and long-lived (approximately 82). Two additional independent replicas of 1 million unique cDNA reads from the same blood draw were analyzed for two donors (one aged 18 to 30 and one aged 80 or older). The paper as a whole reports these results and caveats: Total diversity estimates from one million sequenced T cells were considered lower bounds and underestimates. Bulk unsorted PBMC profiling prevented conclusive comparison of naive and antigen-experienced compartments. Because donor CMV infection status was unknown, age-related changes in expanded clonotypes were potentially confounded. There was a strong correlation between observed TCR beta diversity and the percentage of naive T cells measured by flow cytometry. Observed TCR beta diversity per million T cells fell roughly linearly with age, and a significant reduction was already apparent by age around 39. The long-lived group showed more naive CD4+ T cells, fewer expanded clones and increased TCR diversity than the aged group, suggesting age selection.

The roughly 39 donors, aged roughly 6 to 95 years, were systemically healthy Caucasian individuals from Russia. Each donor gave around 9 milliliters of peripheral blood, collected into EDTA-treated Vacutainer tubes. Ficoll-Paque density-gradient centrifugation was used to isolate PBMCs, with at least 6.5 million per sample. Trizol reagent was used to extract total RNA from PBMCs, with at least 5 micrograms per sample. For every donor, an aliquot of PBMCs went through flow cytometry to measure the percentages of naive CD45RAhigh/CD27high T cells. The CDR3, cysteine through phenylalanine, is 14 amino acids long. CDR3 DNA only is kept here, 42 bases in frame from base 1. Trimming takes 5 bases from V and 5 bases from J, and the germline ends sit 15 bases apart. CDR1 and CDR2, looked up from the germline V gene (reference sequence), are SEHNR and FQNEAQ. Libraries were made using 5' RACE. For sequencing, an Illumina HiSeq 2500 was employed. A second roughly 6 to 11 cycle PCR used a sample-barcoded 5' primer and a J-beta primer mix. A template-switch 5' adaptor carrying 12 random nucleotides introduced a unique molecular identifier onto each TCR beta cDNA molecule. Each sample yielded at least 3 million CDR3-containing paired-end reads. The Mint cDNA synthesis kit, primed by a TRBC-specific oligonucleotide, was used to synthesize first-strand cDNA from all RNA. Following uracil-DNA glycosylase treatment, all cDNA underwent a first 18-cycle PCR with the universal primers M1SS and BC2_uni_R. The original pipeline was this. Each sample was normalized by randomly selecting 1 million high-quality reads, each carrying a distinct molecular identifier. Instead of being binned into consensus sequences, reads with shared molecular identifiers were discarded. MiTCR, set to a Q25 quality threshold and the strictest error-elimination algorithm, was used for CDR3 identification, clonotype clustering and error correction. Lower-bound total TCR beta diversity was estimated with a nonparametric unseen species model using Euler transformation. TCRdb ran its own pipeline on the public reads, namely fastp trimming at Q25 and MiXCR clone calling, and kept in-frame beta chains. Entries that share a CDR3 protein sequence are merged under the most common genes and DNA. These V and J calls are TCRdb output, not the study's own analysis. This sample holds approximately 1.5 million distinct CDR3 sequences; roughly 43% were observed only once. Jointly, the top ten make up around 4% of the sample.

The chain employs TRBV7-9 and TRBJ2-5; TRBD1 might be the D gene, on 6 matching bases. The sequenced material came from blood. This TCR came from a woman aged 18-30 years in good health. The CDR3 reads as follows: CASSAKQGLETQYF. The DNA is TGTGCCAGCAGCGCTAAACAGGGTCTGGAGACCCAGTACTTC.